A single sample gave rise to the 21 T cell receptor beta chains below, sequenced in a study of CD8 T cells in Susac syndrome. RNA in amounts of roughly 0.5 to 1 ug was reverse transcribed with random hexamers. Using its own MiXCR run on the immunoSEQ multiplex PCR reads, TCRdb lists one record per CDR3 protein. The sample lists some 180,000 distinct CDR3 sequences; roughly 95% were seen once. Specimen: CD4+ T cells from PBMCs. The receptors derive from a human donor in good health.

V usage is TRBV19 and J usage is TRBJ2-7; 8 bases agree with TRBD2. Germline trimming cut 3 bases from V and 3 bases from J; bases unmatched to any gene: 1. The CDR3 totals 13 residues. Germline CDR1 and CDR2: LNHDA and SQIVND (reference sequence). The chain's CDR3 is CASSITSGYEQYF. The CDR3 region has the DNA TGTGCCAGTAGTATTACTAGCGGCTACGAGCAGTACTTC.

The table lists this clonotype with a count of one. The rearrangement joins TRBV6-4 to TRBJ2-1, with 9 nucleotides matching TRBD1. Per the germline V gene, CDR1 is MRHNA and CDR2 is SNTAGT. The CDR3 covers 15 residues. J was trimmed by 7 bases and V by 6 bases; bases with no gene match: 10. This chain's CDR3 is CASSGRQGVGNEQFF. DNA of the CDR3: TGTGCCAGCAGCGGGAGACAGGGGGTCGGGAATGAGCAGTTCTTC.

V gene TRBV4-2 combines with J gene TRBJ2-4, with TRBD2 matching 12 bases. Germline loops: CDR1 LGHNA, CDR2 YNFKEQ. Trimming cost V 7 bases and J 7 bases; bases outside gene matches: 5. The CDR3 contains 14 residues. The CDR3: CASTRLAGENIQYF. CDR3 DNA sequence: TGTGCCAGCACTCGACTAGCGGGAGAGAACATTCAGTACTTC.

This chain links TRBV19 with TRBJ1-5, with 9 bases lining up with TRBD1. V was pared by 8 bases and J by 4 bases, with 6 bases of the junction left unmatched. CDR3 size: 14 residues. Germline assignment: CDR1 LNHDA and CDR2 SQIVND (reference sequence). The CDR3 DNA is TGTGCCAGTGGGGGGACAGGGAGGAATCAGCCCCAGCATTTT. The encoded protein is CASGGTGRNQPQHF.

Comment on this clonotype: Mismatch with germline at one junction end may stem from a read error. The chain joins TRBV30 to TRBJ2-5, with D perhaps matching TRBD2 (6 bases). There are 12 residues in the CDR3. Germline assignment: CDR1 GTSNPN and CDR2 SVGIG (reference sequence). This chain's CDR3 is CAWSATRIVRHF. DNA for the CDR3: TGTGCCTGGAGTGCGACTAGAATAGTAAGGCACTTC.

V usage is TRBV29-1 and J usage is TRBJ2-5; D is uncertain. The CDR3 runs to 12 residues. The V gene's germline CDR1 is SQVTM and CDR2 ANQGSEA. V lost 3 bases and J 1 base, leaving 6 bases between the germline ends. CDR3 amino acids: CSVEYSQETQYF. The CDR3 DNA follows: TGCAGCGTTGAGTACTCCCAAGAGACCCAGTACTTC.

The chain is built from TRBV7-9 and TRBJ2-1, with D uncertain. Germline lookup yields CDR1 SEHNR and CDR2 FQNEAQ (reference sequence). This CDR3 is built from 15 residues. V lost 3 bases and J lost 8, with 17 bases in between. The CDR3 protein is CASSLYHATIDEQFF. As DNA, the CDR3 is TGTGCCAGCAGCTTGTATCATGCAACAATAGATGAGCAGTTCTTC.

This chain uses TRBV29-1 with TRBJ2-3, with D perhaps TRBD2 (6 bases). Germline lookup yields CDR1 SQVTM and CDR2 ANQGSEA. Deletions cut 5 bases from V and 2 bases from J, with 11 bases between. The CDR3 extends over 13 amino acids. This CDR3 reads CSVSRDSTDTQYF. CDR3 nucleotide sequence: TGCAGCGTTTCCCGGGACTCCACAGATACGCAGTATTTT.

This chain uses TRBV25-1 with TRBJ2-7; perhaps D is TRBD1 or TRBD2 (6 bases each). Trimming pared 4 bases from V and 1 base from J, leaving 11 bases between. The CDR3 is 14 residues long. Germline V CDR1 and CDR2: MGHDK, SYGVNS. CDR3 residues: CASSVQGLSYEQYF. CDR3 coding DNA: TGTGCCAGCAGTGTACAGGGACTTTCCTACGAGCAGTACTTC.

The chain is built from TRBV6-2 or TRBV6-3 and TRBJ2-7; no definite D call. V lost 8 bases, J lost 2 bases, and 13 bases lay in between. The CDR3 is 13 residues long. CDR1 MNHEY and CDR2 SVGEGT come from the germline V gene. In nucleotides, the CDR3 is TGTGCCAGCGCGCGGACGGGCACCTACGAGCAGTACTTC. This encodes CASARTGTYEQYF.

The chain carries TRBV15 and TRBJ2-1; 7 nucleotides line up with TRBD1. Germline V lookup: CDR1 LNHNV, CDR2 YYDKDF (reference sequence). There are 16 residues in the CDR3. With V trimmed by 1 base and J by 8 bases, 11 bases remained unmatched. The CDR3 sequence is CATSRGLTGDMDEQFF. DNA of the CDR3: TGTGCCACCAGCAGAGGTTTAACAGGGGATATGGATGAGCAGTTCTTC.

This chain uses TRBV27 with TRBJ2-7; the D gene is possibly TRBD1 (5 bases). Germline V gene lookup returns CDR1 MNHEY and CDR2 SMNVEV (reference sequence). Trimming took off 4 bases at V and 5 bases at J, with 27 bases between the two ends. CDR3 size: 18 residues. The CDR3 sequence is CASSSFPGRDTRPDEQYF. CDR3 nucleotides: TGTGCCAGCAGTTCGTTCCCCGGCAGGGATACTCGTCCCGACGAGCAGTACTTC.

The chain joins TRBV30 to TRBJ2-7; D is ambiguous. This CDR3 comprises 13 residues. Trimming cost V 2 bases and J 2 bases, with 10 bases left between them. Germline CDR1 is GTSNPN and CDR2 is SVGIG (reference sequence). CDR3 in amino acids: CAWSFGSTYEQYF. In DNA, the CDR3 is TGTGCCTGGAGTTTTGGTTCGACCTACGAGCAGTACTTC. Full variable domain (missing parts from reference TRBV30 and TRBJ2-7): SQTIHQWPATLVQPVGSPLSLECTVEGTSNPNLYWYRQAAGRGLQLLFYSVGIGQISSEVPQNLSASRPQDRQFILSSKKLLLSDSGFYLCAWSFGSTYEQYFGPGTRLTVT.

The V and J genes are TRBV20-1 and TRBJ2-1; D not resolved. The germline V and J ends were trimmed by 5 bases and 0 bases, with 11 bases remaining between them. Germline values: CDR1 DFQATT, CDR2 SNEGSKA (reference sequence). This CDR3 has 14 residues. The CDR3 region is CSAVGSRSYNEQFF. The CDR3 nucleotides read TGCAGTGCTGTTGGATCCCGCTCCTACAATGAGCAGTTCTTC.

V gene TRBV12-3 or TRBV12-4 combines with J gene TRBJ2-1; D unclear. This CDR3 has 13 residues. V was pared by 2 bases and J by 4 bases, with 6 bases between. The CDR3 here is CASSLTEYNEQFF. DNA of the CDR3: TGTGCCAGCAGTTTAACCGAGTACAATGAGCAGTTCTTC.

The V and J genes are TRBV29-1 and TRBJ2-7; 14 positions match TRBD2. CDR3 length: 14 amino acids. Germline-derived CDR1 and CDR2 are SQVTM and ANQGSEA. The ends lost 7 bases at V and 7 bases at J; junction bases unmatched: 9. The CDR3 coding sequence is TGCAGCGCCACGGGACTAGCGGGAGAGGGGGAGCAGTACTTC. The encoded protein is CSATGLAGEGEQYF.

The V gene is TRBV11-2, the J gene TRBJ2-3; 8 bases match TRBD1. Germline-derived CDR1 and CDR2 are SGHAT and FQNNGV. CDR3 length equals 15 residues. The V and J ends lost 4 bases and 2 bases, in that order; junction bases with no gene match: 5. CDR3 sequence reads: CASSSRQGITDTQYF. The CDR3 coding sequence is TGTGCCAGCAGCTCCCGACAGGGGATCACAGATACGCAGTATTTT.

V is TRBV30 and J is TRBJ2-7; D perhaps matches TRBD2 (5 bases). V was shortened by 6 bases and J by 7 bases, with 13 bases between the two germline ends. Germline values: CDR1 GTSNPN, CDR2 SVGIG (reference sequence). This CDR3 spans 11 amino acids. In nucleotides, the CDR3 is TGTGCCTGCGGACGGGAAGGGGAGCAGTACTTC. Residues: CACGREGEQYF. Using reference TRBV30 and TRBJ2-7 for the parts outside the CDR3, the full variable domain is SQTIHQWPATLVQPVGSPLSLECTVEGTSNPNLYWYRQAAGRGLQLLFYSVGIGQISSEVPQNLSASRPQDRQFILSSKKLLLSDSGFYLCACGREGEQYFGPGTRLTVT.

This chain uses TRBV27 with TRBJ1-5; 10 bases agree with TRBD1. Germline CDR1 is MNHEY and CDR2 is SMNVEV (reference sequence). V lost 2 bases to trimming and J lost 6 bases; unmatched junction nucleotides: 7. This CDR3 has 16 residues. The CDR3 protein is CASSLRGGQGGQPQHF. Written as DNA, the CDR3 is TGTGCCAGCAGTTTACGTGGTGGACAGGGGGGTCAGCCCCAGCATTTT.

J is TRBJ2-3 and V is TRBV7-8; tentative D call: TRBD1 (6 bases). Germline values: CDR1 SGHVS, CDR2 FQNEAQ. Trimming cost V 3 bases and J 4 bases, with 11 bases left between them. CDR3 length: 14 residues. The CDR3 DNA is TGTGCCAGCAGCTTTGACAGGTCGGCAGATACGCAGTATTTT. Its translation is CASSFDRSADTQYF.

The chain employs TRBV28 and TRBJ2-3, with 7 bases matching TRBD2. Per the germline V gene, CDR1 is MDHEN and CDR2 is SYDVKM. This CDR3 comprises 14 residues. Unmatched junction bases numbered 8, after V lost 10 bases and J lost 1 base. For the CDR3, the DNA is TGTGCCACGACGGGGGGAAGCGGCACAGATACGCAGTATTTT. This encodes CATTGGSGTDTQYF.